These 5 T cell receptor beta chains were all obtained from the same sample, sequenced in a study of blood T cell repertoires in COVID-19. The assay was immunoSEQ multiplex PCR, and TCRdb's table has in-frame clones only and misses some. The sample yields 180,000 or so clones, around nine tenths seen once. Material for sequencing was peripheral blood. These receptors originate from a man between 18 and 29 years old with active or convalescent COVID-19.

The CDR3 DNA reads TGTGCCAGCTCACCACCAAAGGGCGGGAGCTACAATGAGCAGTTCTTC. Translated: CASSPPKGGSYNEQFF. V is TRBV18 and J is TRBJ2-1, with 7 bases that match TRBD2. The CDR3 is made up of 16 amino acids. V gave up 0 bases and J gave up 3 bases; unmatched junction bases: 5. Germline values: CDR1 KGHSH, CDR2 LQKENI.

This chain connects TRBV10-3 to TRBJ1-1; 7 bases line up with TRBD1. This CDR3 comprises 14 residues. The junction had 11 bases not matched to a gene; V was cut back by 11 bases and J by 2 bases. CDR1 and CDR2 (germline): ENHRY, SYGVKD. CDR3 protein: CAVTPGTANTEAFF. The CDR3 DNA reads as TGTGCCGTCACCCCTGGGACAGCTAACACTGAAGCTTTCTTT.

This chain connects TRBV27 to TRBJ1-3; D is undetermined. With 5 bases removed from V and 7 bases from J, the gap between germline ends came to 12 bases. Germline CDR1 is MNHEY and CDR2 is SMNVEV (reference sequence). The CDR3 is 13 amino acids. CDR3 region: CASSTLVGNTIYF. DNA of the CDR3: TGTGCCAGCAGTACACTAGTTGGGAACACCATATATTTT.

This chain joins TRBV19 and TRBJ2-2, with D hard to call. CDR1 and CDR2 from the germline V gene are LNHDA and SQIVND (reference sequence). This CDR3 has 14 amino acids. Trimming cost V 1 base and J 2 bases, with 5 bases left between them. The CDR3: CASSIAHNTGELFF. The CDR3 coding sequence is TGTGCCAGTAGTATAGCACACAACACCGGGGAGCTGTTTTTT. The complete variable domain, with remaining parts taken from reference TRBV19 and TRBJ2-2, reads DGGITQSPKYLFRKEGQNVTLSCEQNLNHDAMYWYRQDPGQGLRLIYYSQIVNDFQKGDIAEGYSVSREKKESFPLTVTSAQKNPTAFYLCASSIAHNTGELFFGEGSRLTVL.

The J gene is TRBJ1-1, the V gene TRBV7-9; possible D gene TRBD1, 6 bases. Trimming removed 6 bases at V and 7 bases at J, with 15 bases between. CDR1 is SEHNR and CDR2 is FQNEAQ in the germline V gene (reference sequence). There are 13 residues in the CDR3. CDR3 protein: CASRPGTDSEAFF. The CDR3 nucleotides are TGTGCCAGCAGGCCTGGGACGGACAGTGAAGCTTTCTTT.